One sample yielded the 3 T cell receptor beta chains listed below, sequenced in a study of shared clonotypes between healthy human individuals. Positively selected for CCR7, the CD45RO-negative cells used as naive CD8 cells excluded terminally differentiated effector memory CD45RA+ cells. Some clones are missing from TCRdb's copy, which holds only in-frame ones; the method was immunoSEQ multiplex PCR. The top ten hold about 1.8% of the sample, which has around 1.9 million clones, more than 85% seen once. Material: naive CD8+ T cells from PBMCs. These receptors all stem from a young man in good health. Some clones in this sample may be carry-over from other donors' samples.

V usage is TRBV25-1 and J usage is TRBJ1-3, with 9 bases fitting TRBD1. J gave up 2 bases and V 4 bases, and 9 bases lay outside the gene matches. Germline CDR1 MGHDK, CDR2 SYGVNS. The CDR3 has 17 residues. The CDR3 bases are TGTGCCAGCAGTGGTTGGACAGGGGATTTGGCTGGAAACACCATATATTTT. It encodes CASSGWTGDLAGNTIYF.

In this sample, this clone turned up once. The CDR3 carries no conserved terminal phenylalanine or tryptophan, so it likely arises from a read error. The chain employs TRBV7-8 and TRBJ2-7, with 13 bases that match TRBD2. CDR1 is SGHVS and CDR2 is FQNEAQ in the germline V gene. The V and J ends lost 4 bases and 4 bases, in that order; junction bases with no gene match: 4. The CDR3 has 15 residues. The CDR3 reads CASSWTSGSDYEQYL. CDR3 coding DNA: TGTGCCAGCAGCTGGACTAGCGGGAGTGATTACGAGCAGTACCTC.

The chain employs TRBV28 and TRBJ2-2; D unclear. CDR1 is MDHEN, CDR2 SYDVKM, per germline. Between the trimmed V and J ends, which lost 4 bases and 4 bases, there was a span of 4 bases. This CDR3 region has 12 residues. In nucleotides, the CDR3 is TGTGCCAGCAGTTCGGGCACCGGGGAGCTGTTTTTT. Protein sequence: CASSSGTGELFF.